Listed below are T cell receptor beta chains from one sample, sequenced in a study of post-analysis software for immune sequencing data. TCRdb ran MiXCR on the PCR reads and lists one entry per CDR3 protein. The sample records about 540,000 distinct CDR3 sequences, under 40% being singletons. The material sequenced was blood. All receptors come from a girl aged 2-17 years with multiple sclerosis. Each CDR3 is given with its conserved first and last residue. The D gene is left open where the match is weak. Clone size appears in some rows only: once, few, many, or a class for an expanded clone.

TRBV12-3/TRBV12-4	TRBJ2-1	TRBD1	12	many	TGTGCCAGCAGTTTGGGAGGACAGGGTCCGTTCTTC	CASSLGGQGPFF
TRBV20-1	TRBJ1-2	.	14	few	TGCAGTGCTAGGGCAGTCACCCCGGGCTATGGCTACACCTTC	CSARAVTPGYGYTF
TRBV5-1	TRBJ2-2	TRBD1	17	.	TGCGCCAGCAGTCGGACCGGGACAGGGGGCACCACCGGGGAGCTGTTTTTT	CASSRTGTGGTTGELFF
TRBV7-9	TRBJ1-5	TRBD1	18	.	TGTGCCAGCAGCTTAGGAAGGACAGGGGGAGATGGCAATCAGCCCCAGCATTTT	CASSLGRTGGDGNQPQHF
TRBV7-6	TRBJ2-7	TRBD2	15	.	TGTGCCAGCAGCAGACTAGCGGGGCTCTACAATGAGCAGTACTTC	CASSRLAGLYNEQYF
TRBV2	TRBJ2-7	.	15	few	TGTGCCAGCAGTGAAGCGCTAGGATTGAGGTACGAGCAGTACTTC	CASSEALGLRYEQYF
TRBV20-1	TRBJ2-7	.	12	many	TGCAGTGCTAGGGACAACTCCTACGAGCAGTACTTC	CSARDNSYEQYF
TRBV19	TRBJ1-5	.	16	once	TGTGCCAGTTGGGACTCGGGCGGATCGAGCAATCAGCCCCAGCATTTT	CASWDSGGSSNQPQHF
TRBV9	TRBJ2-5	.	14	few	TGTGCCAGCAGCGTAGACGAGGGGACCGAGACCCAGTACTTC	CASSVDEGTETQYF
TRBV5-1	TRBJ2-3	.	14	.	TGCGCCAGCAGCTTGGCTAGCGACAGGACCACGCAGTATTTT	CASSLASDRTTQYF
TRBV12-3/TRBV12-4	TRBJ1-2	.	16	.	TGTGCCAGCAGACGCCCGGGGGCGAACCCCAACTATGGCTACACCTTC	CASRRPGANPNYGYTF
TRBV3-1	TRBJ2-7	.	13	many	TGTGCCAGCAGCCAAGACGGGCCCTACGAGCAGTACTTC	CASSQDGPYEQYF
TRBV20-1	TRBJ1-1	.	13	few	TGCAGTGTCCCCGGCCCCGGGGGCACTGAAGCTTTCTTT	CSVPGPGGTEAFF
TRBV6-5	TRBJ2-7	TRBD1	15	many	TGTGCCAGCTCTCGAGCACCGGGACAGTGGAACGAGCAGTACTTC	CASSRAPGQWNEQYF
TRBV5-6	TRBJ1-5	TRBD1	15	.	TGTGCCAGCGGCCGGGGACAGGATAGCAATCAGCCCCAGCATTTT	CASGRGQDSNQPQHF
TRBV5-5	TRBJ1-1	.	16	.	TGTGCCAGCAGCTTGTATAGGGGGGTTTTGGGCACTGAAGCTTTCTTT	CASSLYRGVLGTEAFF
TRBV5-1	TRBJ2-1	.	17	.	TGCGCCAGCAGCTTGGGGGGCTGGGACAACCGCTACAATGAGCAGTTCTTC	CASSLGGWDNRYNEQFF
TRBV27	TRBJ2-1	TRBD2	15	.	TGTGCCAGCAGGGGACTAGCGGGGGGTAATGGCGAGCAGTTCTTC	CASRGLAGGNGEQFF
TRBV10-1	TRBJ2-3	TRBD1	15	few	TGCGCCAGCAGTGATGGGACAGTGGTCACAGATACGCAGTATTTT	CASSDGTVVTDTQYF
TRBV24-1	TRBJ1-1	TRBD1	13	.	TGCGCCACCAGGACAGGGGTGAACACTGAAACTTTCTTT	CATRTGVNTETFF
TRBV7-2	TRBJ2-1	TRBD2	17	.	TGTGCCAGCAGCCTGGGACTAGCGGGGTGGTCTCAGAATGAGCAGTTCTTC	CASSLGLAGWSQNEQFF
TRBV5-1	TRBJ2-7	TRBD2	17	.	TGCGCCAGCAGCCCGGGACTAGCGGGGGGCTCTCCCATCGAGCAGTACTTC	CASSPGLAGGSPIEQYF
TRBV7-3	TRBJ2-5	.	13	few	TGTGCCAGCAGCCCATCGGACCAAGAGACCCAGTACTTC	CASSPSDQETQYF
TRBV18	TRBJ2-7	.	13	.	TGTGCCAGCTCACCTACGGGGGACGGCGAGCAGTACTTC	CASSPTGDGEQYF
TRBV19	TRBJ2-5	TRBD2	16	.	TGTGCCTGTAGTACCCATAGCGGGAGCCTCACCGAGACCCAGTACTTC	CACSTHSGSLTETQYF
TRBV7-3	TRBJ2-1	TRBD2	17	.	TGTGCCAGCAGACTTAGCGGGGGGCGAGGCGCATACAATGAGCAGTTCTTC	CASRLSGGRGAYNEQFF
TRBV27	TRBJ2-6	TRBD1	17	few	TGTGCCAGCAGGACAGGGGGTATATCCTCTGGGGCCAACGTCCTGACTTTC	CASRTGGISSGANVLTF
TRBV6-2/TRBV6-3	TRBJ2-1	.	16	.	TGTGCCAGCAGGCCCCAGGGGGCGGGGGGGCCTTATGAGCAGTTCTTC	CASRPQGAGGPYEQFF
TRBV20-1	TRBJ2-3	.	11	.	TGCAGTGCTATGAGCACAGATACGCAGTATTTT	CSAMSTDTQYF
TRBV5-1	TRBJ1-4	TRBD1	17	.	TGCGCCAGCAGCCCTCCCGGGACAGGGAATGCTAATGAAAAACTGTTTTTT	CASSPPGTGNANEKLFF
TRBV7-8	TRBJ1-1	TRBD1	13	.	TGTGCCAGCAGCTTAGAGGGGGCGACTGAAGCTTTCTTT	CASSLEGATEAFF
TRBV6-5	TRBJ2-7	.	12	.	TGTGCCAGCAGACGACTTGGGTGCGAGCAGTACTTC	CASRRLGCEQYF
TRBV12-3/TRBV12-4	TRBJ1-5	.	14	once	TGTGCCAGCAGTTCTAAGGGCCCTCTCGGGGCCCAGCATTTT	CASSSKGPLGAQHF
TRBV20-1	TRBJ2-5	.	13	.	TGCAGTGCAACGGGGGTGGGCCAAGAGACCCAGTACTTC	CSATGVGQETQYF
TRBV20-1	TRBJ2-7	.	12	.	TGCAGTGCTAGAGTGAGGGGAGACGAGCAGTACTTC	CSARVRGDEQYF
TRBV10-3	TRBJ1-1	.	14	few	TGTGCCATCAGTGAGGCCTTTGGGGTCACTGAAGCTTTCTTT	CAISEAFGVTEAFF
TRBV20-1	TRBJ2-1	TRBD2	20	.	TGCAGTGCTAGAGATGAAGGACCCGAACTAGCGGGGGGGCCCTACAATGAGCAGTTCTTC	CSARDEGPELAGGPYNEQFF